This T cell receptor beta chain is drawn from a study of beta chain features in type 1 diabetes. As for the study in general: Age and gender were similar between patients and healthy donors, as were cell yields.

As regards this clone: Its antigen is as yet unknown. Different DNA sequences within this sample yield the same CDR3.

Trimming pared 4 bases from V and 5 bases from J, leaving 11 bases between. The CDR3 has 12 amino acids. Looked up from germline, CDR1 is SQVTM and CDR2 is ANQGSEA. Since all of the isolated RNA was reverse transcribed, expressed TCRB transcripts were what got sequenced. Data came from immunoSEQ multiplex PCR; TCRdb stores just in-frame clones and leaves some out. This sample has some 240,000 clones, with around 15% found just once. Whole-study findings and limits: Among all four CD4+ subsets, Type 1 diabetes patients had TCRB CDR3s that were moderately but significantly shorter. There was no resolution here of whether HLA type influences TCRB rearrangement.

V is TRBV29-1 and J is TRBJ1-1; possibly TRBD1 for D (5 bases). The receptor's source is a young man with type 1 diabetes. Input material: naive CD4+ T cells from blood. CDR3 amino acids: CSVGQGRTEAFF. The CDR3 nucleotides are TGCAGCGTTGGGCAGGGACGAACTGAAGCTTTCTTT.